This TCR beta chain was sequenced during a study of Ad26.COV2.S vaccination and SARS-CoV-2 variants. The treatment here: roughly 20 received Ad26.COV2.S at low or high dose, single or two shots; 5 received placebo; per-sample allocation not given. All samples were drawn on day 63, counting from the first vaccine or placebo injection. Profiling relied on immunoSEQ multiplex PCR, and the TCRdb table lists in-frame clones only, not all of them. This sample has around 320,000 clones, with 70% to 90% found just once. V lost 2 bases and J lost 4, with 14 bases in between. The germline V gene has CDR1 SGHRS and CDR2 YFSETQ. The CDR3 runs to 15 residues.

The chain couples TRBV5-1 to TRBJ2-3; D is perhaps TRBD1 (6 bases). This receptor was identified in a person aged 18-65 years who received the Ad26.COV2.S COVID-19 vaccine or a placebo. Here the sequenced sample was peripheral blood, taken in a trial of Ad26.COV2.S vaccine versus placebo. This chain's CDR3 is CASSLHRELPDTQYF. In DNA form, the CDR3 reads TGCGCCAGCAGCTTACACAGGGAACTCCCAGATACGCAGTATTTT.